This T cell receptor beta chain stems from a study of T cell repertoires in cytomegalovirus infection. TCRdb passed the reads through MiXCR, listing each CDR3 protein once. The sample includes some 200,000 distinct CDR3 sequences, about 38% of them seen just once. Trimming took 6 bases from V and 1 from J, leaving 12 bases between them. The CDR3 extends over 14 amino acids. Germline V gene data show CDR1 as WSHSY and CDR2 as SAAADI. This clonotype was detected a few times. Its matching antigen is unknown. The gene calls are TRBV10-2 and TRBJ1-1, with D maybe TRBD1 (6 bases). The clonotype comes from a human donor in good health (CMV status not recorded). Some clones in this sample may be carry-over from other donors' samples. This specimen consisted of CD8+ T cells from cultured PBMCs, obtained from culture after CMV antigen stimulation. CDR3 sequence (DNA): TGCGCCAGCAGGTCCGGGACACCGAACACTGAAGCTTTCTTT. Amino acid sequence: CASRSGTPNTEAFF.